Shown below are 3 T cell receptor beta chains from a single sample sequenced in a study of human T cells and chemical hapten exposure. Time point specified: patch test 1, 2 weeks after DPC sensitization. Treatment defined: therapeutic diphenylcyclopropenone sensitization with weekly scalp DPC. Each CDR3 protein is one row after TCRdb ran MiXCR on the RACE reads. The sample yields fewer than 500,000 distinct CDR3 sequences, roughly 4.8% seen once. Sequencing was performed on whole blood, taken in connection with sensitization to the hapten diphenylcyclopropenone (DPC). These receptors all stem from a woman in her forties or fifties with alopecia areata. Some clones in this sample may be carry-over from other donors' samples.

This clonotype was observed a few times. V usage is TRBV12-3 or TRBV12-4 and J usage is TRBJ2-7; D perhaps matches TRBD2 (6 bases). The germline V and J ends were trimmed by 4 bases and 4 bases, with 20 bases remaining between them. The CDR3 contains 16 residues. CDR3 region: CASSSGSNRGTYEQYF. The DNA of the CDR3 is TGTGCCAGCAGTTCGGGATCGAACCGGGGGACTTACGAGCAGTACTTC.

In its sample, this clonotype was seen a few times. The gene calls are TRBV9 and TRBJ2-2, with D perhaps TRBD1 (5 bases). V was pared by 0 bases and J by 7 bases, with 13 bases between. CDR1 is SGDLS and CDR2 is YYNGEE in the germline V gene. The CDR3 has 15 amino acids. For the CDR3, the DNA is TGTGCCAGCAGCGTAGAAAAGGGGTATGACGGGGAGCTGTTTTTT. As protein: CASSVEKGYDGELFF. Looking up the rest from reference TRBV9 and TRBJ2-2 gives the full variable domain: DSGVTQTPKHLITATGQRVTLRCSPRSGDLSVYWYQQSLDQGLQFLIQYYNGEERAKGNILERFSAQQFPDLHSELNLSSLELGDSALYFCASSVEKGYDGELFFGEGSRLTVL.

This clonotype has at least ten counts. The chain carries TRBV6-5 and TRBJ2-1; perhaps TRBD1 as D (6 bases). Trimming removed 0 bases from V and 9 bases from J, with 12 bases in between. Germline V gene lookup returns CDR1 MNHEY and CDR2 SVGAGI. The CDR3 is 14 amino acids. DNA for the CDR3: TGTGCCAGCAGTTACTCTAGTGGGGGCGGTGAGCAGTTCTTC. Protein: CASSYSSGGGEQFF.